A selection of T cell receptor beta chains follows, all from one sample in a study of cytomegalovirus exposure and HLA in healthy donors. Clones were sequenced by immunoSEQ multiplex PCR, and TCRdb holds only the in-frame ones, with some missing. The sample holds roughly 250,000 clones; around 85% are singletons and the top ten take 1.2%. The specimen sequenced was PBMCs. The source is a woman in her twenties or thirties in good health and CMV-seropositive. The CDR3 runs from the conserved cysteine through the conserved F or W. Fields, in order: J gene, V gene, clone size, D gene, CDR3 DNA, CDR3 protein. D genes are given only for firm matches. Not every row has a clone size; where given, it reads once, few, many or a size class.

>TRBJ1-1|TRBV20-1|NA|NA
TGCAGTGCTAGAGGGAGGACTGAAGCTTTCTTT
CSARGRTEAFF
>TRBJ2-1|TRBV6-1|NA|TRBD2
TGTGCCAGCGGAAGACTAGCGCCGTCCTACAATGAGCAGTTCTTC
CASGRLAPSYNEQFF
>TRBJ2-1|TRBV5-1|NA|TRBD1
TGCGCCAGCAGCTTACAGGGGTGGTTATATGAGCAGTTCTTC
CASSLQGWLYEQFF
>TRBJ2-5|TRBV4-1|NA|TRBD1
TGCGCCAGCAGCCAGCCACTAGGACAGGGAAGGGAGACCCAGTACTTC
CASSQPLGQGRETQYF
>TRBJ1-1|TRBV5-1|NA|TRBD1
TGCGCCAGCAGCCACGGGACAGGGGGCGCGAGGGGCACTGAAGCTTTCTTT
CASSHGTGGARGTEAFF
>TRBJ1-3|TRBV30|NA|TRBD1
TGTGCCTGGGACAGGGGGCAGTCTGGAAACACCATATATTTT
CAWDRGQSGNTIYF
>TRBJ1-5|TRBV28|few|NA
TGTGCCAGCAGTTTAGGGCTCTTCAATCAGCCCCAGCATTTT
CASSLGLFNQPQHF
>TRBJ2-1|TRBV27|NA|TRBD2
TGTGCCAGCAGGGGACTAGCGGGATCGGATGAGCAGTTCTTC
CASRGLAGSDEQFF
>TRBJ1-2|TRBV6-1|NA|TRBD1
TGTGCCAGCAGTGCGATCCAGGGGGCATGGTACGGCTACACCTTC
CASSAIQGAWYGYTF
>TRBJ2-3|TRBV18|NA|TRBD2
TGTGCCAGCTCTCCGCTAGCGGGGGGCACAGATACGCAGTATTTT
CASSPLAGGTDTQYF
>TRBJ2-3|TRBV2|NA|TRBD2
TGTGCCAGCAGTGAAGGAGTTGTGAACGCGGGAGTTGTAACAGATACGCAGTATTTT
CASSEGVVNAGVVTDTQYF
>TRBJ2-1|TRBV7-9|NA|NA
TGTGCCAGCAGCTTATTGGGCGATGAGCAGTTCTTC
CASSLLGDEQFF
>TRBJ2-7|TRBV4-1|few|NA
TGCGCCAGCAGCCATCAATCTGGGGGGTCCTACGAGCAGTACTTC
CASSHQSGGSYEQYF
>TRBJ2-5|TRBV5-4|NA|NA
TGTGCCAGCAGCTTGGGTAGTCAAGAGACCCAGTACTTC
CASSLGSQETQYF
>TRBJ1-2|TRBV27|NA|TRBD1
TGTGCCAGCAGTTTTGGGTCTGGCAGGGGGCGCACGGATGGCTACACCTTC
CASSFGSGRGRTDGYTF
>TRBJ2-3|TRBV5-1|NA|TRBD1
TGCGCCAGCCTACAGGGGGCTAGCACAGATACGCAGTATTTT
CASLQGASTDTQYF